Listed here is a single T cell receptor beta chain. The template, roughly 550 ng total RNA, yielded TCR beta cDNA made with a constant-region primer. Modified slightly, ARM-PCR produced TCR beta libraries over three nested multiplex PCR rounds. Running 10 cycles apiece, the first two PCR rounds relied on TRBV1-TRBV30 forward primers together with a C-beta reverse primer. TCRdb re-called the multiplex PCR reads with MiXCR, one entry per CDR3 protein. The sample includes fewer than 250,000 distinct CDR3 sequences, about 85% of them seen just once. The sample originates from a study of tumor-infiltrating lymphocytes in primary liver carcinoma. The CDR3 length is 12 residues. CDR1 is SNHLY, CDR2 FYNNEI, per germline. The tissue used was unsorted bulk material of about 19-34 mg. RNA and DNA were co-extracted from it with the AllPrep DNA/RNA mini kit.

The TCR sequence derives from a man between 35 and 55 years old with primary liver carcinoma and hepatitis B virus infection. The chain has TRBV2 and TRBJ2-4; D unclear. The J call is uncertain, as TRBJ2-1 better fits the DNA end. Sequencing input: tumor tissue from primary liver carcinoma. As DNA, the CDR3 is TGTGCCAGCAGTGAAGAACTGAACATTCAGTTCTTC. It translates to CASSEELNIQFF.